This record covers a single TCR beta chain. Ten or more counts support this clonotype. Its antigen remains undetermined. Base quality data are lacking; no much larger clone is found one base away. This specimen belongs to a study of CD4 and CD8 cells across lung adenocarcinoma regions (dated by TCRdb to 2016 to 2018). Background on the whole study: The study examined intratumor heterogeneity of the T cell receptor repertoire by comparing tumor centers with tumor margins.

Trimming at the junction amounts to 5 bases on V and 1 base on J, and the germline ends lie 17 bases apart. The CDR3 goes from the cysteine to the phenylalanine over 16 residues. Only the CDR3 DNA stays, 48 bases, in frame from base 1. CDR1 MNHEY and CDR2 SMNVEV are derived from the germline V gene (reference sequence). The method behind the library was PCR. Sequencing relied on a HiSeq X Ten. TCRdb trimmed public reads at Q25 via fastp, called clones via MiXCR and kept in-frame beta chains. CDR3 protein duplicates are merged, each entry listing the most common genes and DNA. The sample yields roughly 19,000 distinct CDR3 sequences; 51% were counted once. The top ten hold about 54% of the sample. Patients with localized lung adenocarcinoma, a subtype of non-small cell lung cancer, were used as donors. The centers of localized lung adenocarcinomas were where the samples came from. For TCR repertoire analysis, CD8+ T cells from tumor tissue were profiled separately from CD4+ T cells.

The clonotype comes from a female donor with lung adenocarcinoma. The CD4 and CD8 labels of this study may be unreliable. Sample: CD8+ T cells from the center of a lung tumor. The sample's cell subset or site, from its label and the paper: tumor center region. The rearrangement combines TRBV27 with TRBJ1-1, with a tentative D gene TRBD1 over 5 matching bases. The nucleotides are TGTGCCAGCAGTCTAAGGGTGGGGCCGGCGAACACTGAAGCTTTCTTT. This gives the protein CASSLRVGPANTEAFF.